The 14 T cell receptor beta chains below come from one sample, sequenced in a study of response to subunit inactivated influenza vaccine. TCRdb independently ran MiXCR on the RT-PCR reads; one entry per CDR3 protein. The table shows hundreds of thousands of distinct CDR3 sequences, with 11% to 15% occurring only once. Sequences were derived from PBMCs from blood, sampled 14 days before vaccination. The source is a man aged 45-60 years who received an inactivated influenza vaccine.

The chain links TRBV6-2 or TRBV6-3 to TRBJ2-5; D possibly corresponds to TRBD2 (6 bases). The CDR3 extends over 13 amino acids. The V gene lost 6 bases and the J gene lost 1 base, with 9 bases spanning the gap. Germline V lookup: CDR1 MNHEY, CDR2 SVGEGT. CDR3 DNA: TGTGCCAGCAGGGGACTGAGCCAAGAGACCCAGTACTTC. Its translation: CASRGLSQETQYF.

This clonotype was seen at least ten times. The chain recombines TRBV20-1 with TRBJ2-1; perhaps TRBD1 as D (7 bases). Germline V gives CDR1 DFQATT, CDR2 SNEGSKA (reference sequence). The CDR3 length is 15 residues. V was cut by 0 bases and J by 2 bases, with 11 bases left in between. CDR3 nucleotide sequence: TGCAGTGCTAGAGAGGCAGGGGGGACCTACAATGAGCAGTTCTTC. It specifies CSAREAGGTYNEQFF.

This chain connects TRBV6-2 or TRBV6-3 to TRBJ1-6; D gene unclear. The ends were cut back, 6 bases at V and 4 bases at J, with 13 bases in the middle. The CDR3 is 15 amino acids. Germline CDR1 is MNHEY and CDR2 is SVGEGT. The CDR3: CASRSSGRYNSPLHF. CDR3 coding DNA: TGTGCCAGCAGGTCGTCAGGCCGTTATAATTCACCCCTCCACTTT.

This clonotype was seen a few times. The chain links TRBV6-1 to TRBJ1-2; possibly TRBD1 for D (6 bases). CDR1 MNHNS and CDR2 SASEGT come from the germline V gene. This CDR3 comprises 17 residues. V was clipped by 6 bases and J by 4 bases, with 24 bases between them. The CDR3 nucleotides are TGTGCCAGCAGCTCCAAACAGGGTCAGGGCCTACGCTATGGCTACACCTTC. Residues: CASSSKQGQGLRYGYTF.

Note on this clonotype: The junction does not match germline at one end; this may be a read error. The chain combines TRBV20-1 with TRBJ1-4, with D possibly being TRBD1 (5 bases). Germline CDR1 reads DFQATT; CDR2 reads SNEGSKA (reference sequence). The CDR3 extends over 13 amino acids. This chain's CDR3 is CSATGTLNEELFF. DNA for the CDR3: TGCAGTGCTACCGGGACTTTAAATGAAGAACTGTTTTTT.

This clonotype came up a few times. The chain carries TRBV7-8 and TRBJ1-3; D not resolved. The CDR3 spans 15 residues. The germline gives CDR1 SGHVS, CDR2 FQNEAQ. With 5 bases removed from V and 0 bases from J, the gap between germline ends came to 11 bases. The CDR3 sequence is CASSMDGYSGNTIYF. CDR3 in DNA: TGTGCCAGCAGCATGGACGGGTACTCTGGAAACACCATATATTTT.

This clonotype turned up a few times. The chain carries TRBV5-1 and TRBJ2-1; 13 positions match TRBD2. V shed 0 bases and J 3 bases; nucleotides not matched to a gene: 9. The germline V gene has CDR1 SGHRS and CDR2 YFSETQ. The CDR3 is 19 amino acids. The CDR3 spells CASSLVGLAGVQGYNEQFF. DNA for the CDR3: TGCGCCAGCAGCTTGGTAGGACTAGCGGGGGTACAAGGCTACAATGAGCAGTTCTTC.

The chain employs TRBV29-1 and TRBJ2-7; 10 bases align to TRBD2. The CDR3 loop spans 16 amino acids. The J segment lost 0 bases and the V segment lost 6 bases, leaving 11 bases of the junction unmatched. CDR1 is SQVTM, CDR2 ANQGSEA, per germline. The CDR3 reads CSVKSPTSGASYEQYF. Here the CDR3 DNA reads TGCAGCGTCAAGTCCCCCACTAGCGGGGCCTCCTACGAGCAGTACTTC.

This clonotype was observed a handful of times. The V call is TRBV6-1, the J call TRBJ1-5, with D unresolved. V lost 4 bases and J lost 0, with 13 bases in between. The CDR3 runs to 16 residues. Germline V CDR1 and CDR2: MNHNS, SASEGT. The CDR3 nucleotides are TGTGCCAGCAGTGCTGGTGTTGTCTATAGCAATCAGCCCCAGCATTTT. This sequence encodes CASSAGVVYSNQPQHF.

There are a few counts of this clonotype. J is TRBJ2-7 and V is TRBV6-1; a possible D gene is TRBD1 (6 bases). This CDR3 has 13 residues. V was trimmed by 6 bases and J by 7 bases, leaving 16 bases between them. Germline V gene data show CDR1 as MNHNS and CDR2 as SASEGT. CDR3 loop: CASSRRGSREQYF. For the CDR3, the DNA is TGTGCCAGCAGCCGCAGGGGATCGAGGGAGCAGTACTTC.

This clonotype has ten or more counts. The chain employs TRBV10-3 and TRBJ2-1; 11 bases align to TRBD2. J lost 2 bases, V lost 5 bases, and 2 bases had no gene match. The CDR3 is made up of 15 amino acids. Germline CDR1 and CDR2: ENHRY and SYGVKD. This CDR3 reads CAISLSGGAYNEQFF. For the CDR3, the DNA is TGTGCCATCAGTCTTAGCGGGGGGGCCTACAATGAGCAGTTCTTC.

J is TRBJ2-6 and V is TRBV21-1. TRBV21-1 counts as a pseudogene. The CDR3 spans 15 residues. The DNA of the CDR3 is TGTGCCAGCAGCATAAGGGTCTCTGGGGCCAACGTCCTGACTTTC. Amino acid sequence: CASSIRVSGANVLTF.

The CDR3 is CASSERGFGSYNEQFF. CDR3 bases: TGTGCCAGCAGTGAGAGAGGGTTTGGCTCCTACAATGAGCAGTTCTTC. This chain connects TRBV6-4 to TRBJ2-1; TRBD2 might be the D (5 bases). V lost 3 bases, J lost 0 bases, and 12 bases lay in between. This CDR3 contains 16 residues. Germline CDR1 is MRHNA and CDR2 is SNTAGT.

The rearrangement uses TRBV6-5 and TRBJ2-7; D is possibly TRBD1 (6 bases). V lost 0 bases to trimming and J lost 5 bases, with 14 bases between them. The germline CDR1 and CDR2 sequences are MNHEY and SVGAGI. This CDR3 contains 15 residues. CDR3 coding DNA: TGTGCCAGCAGTTACTCCGGGACAAGATCCCACGAGCAGTACTTC. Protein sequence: CASSYSGTRSHEQYF.